This T cell receptor beta chain was observed in a study of blood T cell repertoires in COVID-19 (dated by TCRdb to the early 2020s). Describing the broader study: Samples covering the acute and convalescent phases of COVID-19 were provided by collaborators in the United States, Italy and Spain. The material from the prospective study consisted of cDNA or gDNA derived from T cells, B-cell-depleted T cells, or PBMCs. The dataset comprised deeply sampled blood TCRbeta repertoires from subjects exposed to, actively infected with, or recovered from COVID-19. A freely available public database, intended as a resource for researchers studying the immune response to SARS-CoV-2, is where the repertoires were released. Samples were obtained from the ongoing ImmuneRACE study (first 160 participants) and from roughly 1,300 subjects provided by 6 global collaborators. Sample metadata almost always included a de-identified subject ID, COVID-19 status, age in years and sex. Where HLA class I and class II types were available, the types were taken from metadata supplied by the sample provider, not from assay-based typing.

Details on this clone: There is no known antigen for this receptor. The record has no base qualities; no much larger clone is one base away.

The immunoSEQ Assay, a bias-controlled multiplex PCR, was used to amplify TCRbeta CDR3 regions from genomic DNA. In the authors' own workflow: The number of nucleated cells in each sample was estimated by amplification of reference gene primers within the assay. To quantify the absolute abundance of each unique TCRbeta CDR3 rearrangement, sequence reads were collapsed and filtered. For each sample, productive Simpson clonality was calculated by taking the square root of Simpson's diversity index across productive rearrangements. TCRdb stores this immuneACCESS table with in-frame sequences only. Part of the clones is absent; in the studies checked, under half of the shortfall reflects unresolved V genes, and no reason is known for the rest. For V, J and clone size, that table is used; D and trimming come from the DNA. Across this sample there are 50,000 to 70,000 clones, with more than 75% seen only once. Of the sample, around 21% is held by the ten largest clones.

As encoded in the germline V gene (reference sequence), CDR1 is MNHEY while CDR2 is SMNVEV. Measured from the cysteine to the phenylalanine, the CDR3 is 15 residues long. Solely the CDR3 DNA is kept, with 45 bases framed from the first base. Ends trimmed: V by 6 bases, J by 4 bases; bases unmatched to a gene: 9. Each collaborating institution followed its own protocols to collect whole blood in K2EDTA tubes. For TCRbeta analysis, collaborators shipped samples in one of three forms: frozen whole blood, isolated PBMCs, or DNA extracted from either of those sample types. Study-wide conclusions, independent of this receptor: The quantity of clinical and demographic metadata differed by source and by participant and was supplied without curation.

This sequence was found in a man aged 50 to 60 with active or convalescent COVID-19. Source material: peripheral blood. The chain uses TRBV27 and TRBJ2-7, and 10 bases in between align with TRBD1. CDR3 region: CASRMTGGATYEQYF. Read as DNA, the sequence is TGTGCCAGCAGAATGACAGGGGGCGCGACTTACGAGCAGTACTTC.